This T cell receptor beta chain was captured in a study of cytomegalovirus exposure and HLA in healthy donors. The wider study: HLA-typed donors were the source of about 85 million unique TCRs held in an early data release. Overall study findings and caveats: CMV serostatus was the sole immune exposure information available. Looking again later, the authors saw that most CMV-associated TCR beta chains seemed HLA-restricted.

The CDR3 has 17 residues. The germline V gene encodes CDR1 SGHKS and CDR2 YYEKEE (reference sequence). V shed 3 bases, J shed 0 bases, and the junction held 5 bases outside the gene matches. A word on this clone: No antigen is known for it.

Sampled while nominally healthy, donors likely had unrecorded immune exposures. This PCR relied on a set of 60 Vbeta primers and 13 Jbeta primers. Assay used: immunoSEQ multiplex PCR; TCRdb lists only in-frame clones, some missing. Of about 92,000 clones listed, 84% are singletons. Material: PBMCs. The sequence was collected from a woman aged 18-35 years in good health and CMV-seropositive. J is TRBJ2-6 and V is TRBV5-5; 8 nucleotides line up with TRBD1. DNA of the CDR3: TGTGCCAGCAGCTCGCGGACAGGGACCTCTGGGGCCAACGTCCTGACTTTC. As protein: CASSSRTGTSGANVLTF.